The 30 T cell receptor beta chains given below trace back to one sample, sequenced in a study of OX40 agonist ivuxolimab in advanced cancers. Libraries were prepared through the immunoSEQ multiplex PCR assay. TCRdb limited this immuneACCESS table to in-frame rearrangements with V and J called. A share of clones is missing; checked studies link under half to unresolved V genes, and the rest is unexplained. This sample has 45,000 to 65,000 clones in its table, and 77% of those were observed once. Approximately 6% of the sample is held by the ten biggest clonotypes. Sequencing was performed on CD4+ or CD8+ T cells sorted from blood, taken in a trial of the OX40 agonist ivuxolimab. These receptors came from an adult with an advanced solid tumor such as melanoma, head and neck, liver or kidney cancer.

The genes are TRBV7-9 and TRBJ1-3; D gene ambiguous. CDR3 length: 15 residues. Germline CDR1 reads SEHNR; CDR2 reads FQNEAQ (reference sequence). The V end lost 5 bases, the J end lost 1 base, and 12 bases lay between the germline ends. In nucleotides, the CDR3 is TGTGCCAGCAGCCCCGGGCGAACGTCTGGAAACACCATATATTTT. Translating gives CASSPGRTSGNTIYF. Full variable domain (outside the CDR3, taken from reference TRBV7-9 and TRBJ1-3): DTGVSQNPRHKITKRGQNVTFRCDPISEHNRLYWYRQTLGQGPEFLTYFQNEAQLEKSRLLSDRFSAERPKGSFSTLEIQRTEQGDSAMYLCASSPGRTSGNTIYFGEGSWLTVV.

The chain uses TRBV11-1 and TRBJ2-7; D call uncertain. The V end lost 4 bases, the J end lost 2 bases, and 18 bases lay between the germline ends. This CDR3 is built from 16 residues. CDR1 is SGHAT and CDR2 is FQDESV in the germline V gene (reference sequence). In DNA form, the CDR3 reads TGTGCCAGCAGCTGGGGTCCGGGCTCTGGGGCCTACGAGCAGTACTTC. Its protein product is CASSWGPGSGAYEQYF.

The V and J genes are TRBV14 and TRBJ1-4; D remains unclear. Trimming shortened V by 1 base and J by 12 bases, and 12 bases separated the two germline ends. The CDR3 length is 13 residues. Germline CDR1 reads SGHDN; CDR2 reads FVKESK. CDR3 coding DNA: TGTGCCAGCAGCCAAGCCCGGGTCCGCGAACTGTTTTTT. Translating it yields CASSQARVRELFF.

The J gene is TRBJ2-5, the V gene TRBV18; 12 bases align to TRBD2. This CDR3 is 15 amino acids long. The germline CDR1 and CDR2 sequences are KGHSH and LQKENI. Trimming at V came to 1 base and at J to 3 bases, leaving 0 bases not matched to a gene. The CDR3 here is CASSPRTSGKETQYF. The CDR3 region has the DNA TGTGCCAGCTCACCACGGACTAGCGGGAAAGAGACCCAGTACTTC.

This clone occurred many times. The rearrangement joins TRBV14 to TRBJ2-7, with D hard to call. The germline gives CDR1 SGHDN, CDR2 FVKESK. The CDR3 has 13 residues. The V end was cut by 3 bases, the J end by 6 bases, with 12 bases between. The chain's CDR3 is CASSQVTWGEQYF. The CDR3 DNA sequence: TGTGCCAGCAGCCAGGTGACATGGGGCGAGCAGTACTTC.

V gene TRBV11-2 combines with J gene TRBJ2-1, with 10 bases identical to TRBD2. V lost 5 bases, J lost 3 bases, and 7 bases stayed unmatched. The germline CDR1 and CDR2 sequences are SGHAT and FQNNGV. CDR3 length equals 16 residues. The CDR3 bases are TGTGCCAGCAGCCCCCGACTAGCGGGTTACTACAATGAGCAGTTCTTC. It codes for CASSPRLAGYYNEQFF.

This clone was observed a few times. The CDR3 sequence is CASSPWRGTEAFF. Written as DNA, the CDR3 is TGTGCCAGCAGCCCATGGAGGGGAACTGAAGCTTTCTTT. The chain uses TRBV7-3 and TRBJ1-1; D might be TRBD1 (5 bases). The germline gives CDR1 SGHTA, CDR2 FQGTGA. The CDR3 spans 13 residues. Trimming took off 5 bases at V and 5 bases at J, with 12 bases between the two ends.

The chain has TRBV2 and TRBJ2-1; TRBD2 is a possible D gene (6 bases). The CDR3 spans 13 residues. The germline V gene has CDR1 SNHLY and CDR2 FYNNEI. The germline V and J ends were trimmed by 7 bases and 5 bases, with 12 bases remaining between them. The DNA of the CDR3 is TGTGCCAGCAACCCCCGGGGGAACAATGAGCAGTTCTTC. It encodes CASNPRGNNEQFF.

The V and J genes are TRBV6-4 and TRBJ1-2; 7 positions agree with TRBD1. CDR3 length equals 15 residues. Trimming removed 7 bases from V and 2 bases from J; junction bases left unmatched: 10. Germline V gene lookup returns CDR1 MRHNA and CDR2 SNTAGT. The CDR3 here is CASTPGGGGNYGYTF. The CDR3 DNA follows: TGTGCCAGCACCCCTGGGGGAGGGGGCAACTATGGCTACACCTTC.

The chain links TRBV6-5 to TRBJ1-5; no clear D. Trimming shortened V by 0 bases and J by 0 bases, and 6 bases separated the two germline ends. Germline V gene lookup returns CDR1 MNHEY and CDR2 SVGAGI. This CDR3 spans 15 amino acids. The CDR3 DNA follows: TGTGCCAGCAGTTACTCGTGGAATAGCAATCAGCCCCAGCATTTT. Translated: CASSYSWNSNQPQHF.

This clone was counted between two and nine times. The chain links TRBV7-3 to TRBJ2-2, with D uncertain. CDR1 is SGHTA, CDR2 FQGTGA, per germline. The CDR3 sequence is 13 residues long. Trimming removed 5 bases from V and 8 bases from J, with 12 bases in between. DNA of the CDR3: TGTGCCAGCAGCCCTGGCGGTTCGGGGGAGCTGTTTTTT. Amino acid sequence: CASSPGGSGELFF.

V is TRBV7-2 and J is TRBJ1-2; TRBD1 matches 9 bases. V shed 1 base, J shed 4 bases, and the junction held 7 bases outside the gene matches. From germline, CDR1 is SGHTA and CDR2 FQGNSA. This CDR3 has 16 residues. DNA of the CDR3: TGTGCCAGCAGCTTAGACGCTGGGACAGGGCCCTATGGCTACACCTTC. Amino acid sequence: CASSLDAGTGPYGYTF. The variable domain in full, with the rest retrieved from reference TRBV7-2 and TRBJ1-2, is GAGVSQSPSNKVTEKGKDVELRCDPISGHTALYWYRQSLGQGLEFLIYFQGNSAPDKSGLPSDRFSAERTGGSVSTLTIQRTQQEDSAVYLCASSLDAGTGPYGYTFGSGTRLTVV.

This chain joins TRBV5-4 and TRBJ2-5, with 10 bases that match TRBD1. Germline V lookup: CDR1 SGHNT, CDR2 YYREEE (reference sequence). V shed 7 bases, J shed 2 bases, and the junction held 8 bases outside the gene matches. This CDR3 has 15 amino acids. CDR3 DNA: TGTGCCAGCCGTCCGGGGACAGGGGTTCAAGAGACCCAGTACTTC. Protein: CASRPGTGVQETQYF.

The chain couples TRBV7-2 to TRBJ2-2, with 7 bases that match TRBD1. The junction had 8 bases not matched to a gene; V was cut back by 5 bases and J by 5 bases. Germline loops: CDR1 SGHTA, CDR2 FQGNSA. This CDR3 contains 15 residues. CDR3: CASSIKGAITGELFF. The CDR3, as DNA: TGTGCCAGCAGCATAAAGGGGGCCATTACCGGGGAGCTGTTTTTT.

The DNA of the CDR3 is TGCGCCAGCAGTGATACGGCGGGAGTGGGGACAGATACGCAGTATTTT. Amino acids: CASSDTAGVGTDTQYF. V usage is TRBV10-1 and J usage is TRBJ2-3; TRBD2 aligns across 7 bases. Trimming removed 3 bases from V and 3 bases from J; junction bases left unmatched: 9. CDR1 and CDR2 (germline): WNHNN, SYGVQD (reference sequence). The CDR3 is made up of 16 amino acids.

J is TRBJ1-2 and V is TRBV19; 10 bases match TRBD1. The germline V gene has CDR1 LNHDA and CDR2 SQIVND (reference sequence). The CDR3 is 14 residues long. With V trimmed by 5 bases and J by 8 bases, 8 bases remained unmatched. The CDR3 loop reads CASSSSGTGEGYTF. CDR3 nucleotides: TGTGCCAGTAGTTCGTCCGGGACAGGGGAGGGCTACACCTTC. The full variable domain, with the rest looked up from reference TRBV19 and TRBJ1-2, is DGGITQSPKYLFRKEGQNVTLSCEQNLNHDAMYWYRQDPGQGLRLIYYSQIVNDFQKGDIAEGYSVSREKKESFPLTVTSAQKNPTAFYLCASSSSGTGEGYTFGSGTRLTVV.

The chain carries TRBV2 and TRBJ1-5, with D maybe TRBD1 (6 bases). The germline V gene encodes CDR1 SNHLY and CDR2 FYNNEI. The CDR3 has 16 amino acids. Trimming stripped 3 bases from V and 1 base from J, with 13 bases between. In nucleotides, the CDR3 is TGTGCCAGCAGTGATCAACAGGGTTTGAGCAATCAGCCCCAGCATTTT. It encodes CASSDQQGLSNQPQHF.

The chain recombines TRBV5-1 with TRBJ1-6; no clear D gene. The length of the CDR3 is 18 residues. From germline, CDR1 is SGHRS and CDR2 YFSETQ. V lost 2 bases to trimming and J lost 0 bases, with 15 bases between them. CDR3 residues: CASSFNTRAGSYNSPLHF. In DNA, the CDR3 is TGCGCCAGCAGCTTCAATACTCGTGCGGGCTCCTATAATTCACCCCTCCACTTT.

V is TRBV28 and J is TRBJ2-7; tentatively, D is TRBD1 or TRBD2 (5 bases each). V shed 5 bases and J shed 4 bases, with 21 bases lying between them. The germline V gene encodes CDR1 MDHEN and CDR2 SYDVKM. The CDR3 totals 16 residues. The CDR3 loop reads CASSTAGTNGNYEQYF. The CDR3 DNA is TGTGCCAGCAGTACCGCCGGGACCAACGGCAATTACGAGCAGTACTTC.

The chain has TRBV2 and TRBJ1-1; D remains unclear. This CDR3 has 14 residues. Trimming left V 8 bases short and J 0 bases short, with 13 bases between. Germline values: CDR1 SNHLY, CDR2 FYNNEI. The CDR3 loop is CASGLGLMNTEAFF. CDR3 nucleotides: TGTGCCAGCGGTCTTGGACTGATGAACACTGAAGCTTTCTTT. Full variable domain (remainder filled in from reference TRBV2 and TRBJ1-1): EPEVTQTPSHQVTQMGQEVILRCVPISNHLYFYWYRQILGQKVEFLVSFYNNEISEKSEIFDDQFSVERPDGSNFTLKIRSTKLEDSAMYFCASGLGLMNTEAFFGQGTRLTVV.

The DNA of the CDR3 is TGTGCCAGCAGCTTAAACACGAACACTGAAGCTTTCTTT. This codes for CASSLNTNTEAFF. V is TRBV11-2 and J is TRBJ1-1; no reliable D call. Per germline, CDR1 SGHAT and CDR2 FQNNGV. This CDR3 is built from 13 residues. The V end lost 2 bases, the J end lost 1 base, and 5 bases lay between the germline ends.

Only one count was recorded for this clone. The chain employs TRBV5-1 and TRBJ2-1; 8 bases align to TRBD2. Germline V gene sequence: CDR1 SGHRS, CDR2 YFSETQ. The CDR3 totals 15 residues. The J segment lost 6 bases and the V segment lost 0 bases, leaving 5 bases of the junction unmatched. This CDR3 is CASSLGAGVTNEQFF. Here the CDR3 DNA reads TGCGCCAGCAGCTTGGGAGCGGGAGTAACCAATGAGCAGTTCTTC. Complete variable domain (other parts from reference TRBV5-1 and TRBJ2-1): KAGVTQTPRYLIKTRGQQVTLSCSPISGHRSVSWYQQTPGQGLQFLFEYFSETQRNKGNFPGRFSGRQFSNSRSEMNVSTLELGDSALYLCASSLGAGVTNEQFFGPGTRLTVL.

This clone was recorded only once. V and J are TRBV7-2 and TRBJ2-1, with D maybe TRBD2 (5 bases). Germline V gene data show CDR1 as SGHTA and CDR2 as FQGNSA. Trimming shortened V by 5 bases and J by 0 bases, and 11 bases separated the two germline ends. CDR3 length: 15 residues. The CDR3 nucleotides read TGTGCCAGCAGCCTTAGCCGGGGCTCCTACAATGAGCAGTTCTTC. It is translated as CASSLSRGSYNEQFF.

J is TRBJ2-1 and V is TRBV11-2, with D unresolved. Trimming removed 5 bases at V and 6 bases at J, with 14 bases between. Germline lookup yields CDR1 SGHAT and CDR2 FQNNGV. The CDR3 spans 14 residues. The CDR3 protein is CASSPPPVSNEQFF. The CDR3 DNA reads TGTGCCAGCAGCCCACCGCCGGTTTCCAATGAGCAGTTCTTC.

This clone came up a few times. The chain carries TRBV11-3 and TRBJ1-1; 11 bases map to TRBD1. CDR3 size: 13 residues. Germline CDR1 is SGHNT and CDR2 is YENEEA. V trimming: 5 bases; J trimming: 11 bases; junction bases outside the gene matches: 7. CDR3 in amino acids: CASSPGQGAKAFF. The CDR3 nucleotides read TGTGCCAGCAGCCCCGGACAGGGGGCTAAGGCTTTCTTT. Complete variable domain (other parts from reference TRBV11-3 and TRBJ1-1): EAGVVQSPRYKIIEKKQPVAFWCNPISGHNTLYWYLQNLGQGPELLIRYENEEAVDDSQLPKDRFSAERLKGVDSTLKIQPAELGDSAVYLCASSPGQGAKAFFGQGTRLTVV.

The V call is TRBV7-2, the J call TRBJ2-1, with D unclear. The V end was cut by 5 bases, the J end by 4 bases, with 12 bases between. The V gene's germline CDR1 is SGHTA and CDR2 FQGNSA. CDR3 size: 14 residues. CDR3 in amino acids: CASSPPLTYNEQFF. The DNA for the CDR3 is TGTGCCAGCAGCCCACCGCTCACATACAATGAGCAGTTCTTC.

The chain employs TRBV5-4 and TRBJ2-2, with unresolved D. The CDR3 covers 15 residues. Deletions cut 4 bases from V and 3 bases from J, with 13 bases between. Germline-derived CDR1 and CDR2 are SGHNT and YYREEE (reference sequence). CDR3 in DNA: TGTGCCAGCAGCCTTCCGCCTGGGTACACCGGGGAGCTGTTTTTT. Its translation: CASSLPPGYTGELFF.

V and J are TRBV20-1 and TRBJ1-2; no clear D gene. Germline assignment: CDR1 DFQATT and CDR2 SNEGSKA (reference sequence). V was pared by 7 bases and J by 4 bases, with 10 bases between. The CDR3 sequence is 11 residues long. In DNA, the CDR3 is TGCAGTGGGACGGATTTCTATGGCTACACCTTC. Protein product: CSGTDFYGYTF.

This clone was seen just once. The V call is TRBV18, the J call TRBJ2-7; the D gene is possibly TRBD2 (6 bases). In germline, CDR1 is KGHSH, CDR2 LQKENI. The CDR3 loop spans 15 amino acids. Trimming removed 2 bases at V and 5 bases at J, with 16 bases between. CDR3 in DNA: TGTGCCAGCTCACCATTCGGGGGAGCGGCTAACGAGCAGTACTTC. Residues: CASSPFGGAANEQYF.

The CDR3 coding sequence is TGTGCCAGCAGTGGTAGCACAGATACGCAGTATTTT. Protein: CASSGSTDTQYF. V and J are TRBV25-1 and TRBJ2-3; D remains unclear. This CDR3 region has 12 residues. CDR1 and CDR2 (germline): MGHDK, SYGVNS. Trimming pared 4 bases from V and 0 bases from J, leaving 2 bases between.